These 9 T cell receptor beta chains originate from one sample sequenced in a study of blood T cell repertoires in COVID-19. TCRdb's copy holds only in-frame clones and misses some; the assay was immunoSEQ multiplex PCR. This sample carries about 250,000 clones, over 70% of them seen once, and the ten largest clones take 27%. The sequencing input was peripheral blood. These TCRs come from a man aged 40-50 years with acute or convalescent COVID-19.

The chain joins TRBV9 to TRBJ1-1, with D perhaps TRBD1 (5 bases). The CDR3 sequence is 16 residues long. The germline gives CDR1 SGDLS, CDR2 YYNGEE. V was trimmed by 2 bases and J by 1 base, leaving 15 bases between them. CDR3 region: CASSVHSPGANTEAFF. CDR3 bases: TGTGCCAGCAGCGTCCACTCCCCTGGGGCGAACACTGAAGCTTTCTTT.

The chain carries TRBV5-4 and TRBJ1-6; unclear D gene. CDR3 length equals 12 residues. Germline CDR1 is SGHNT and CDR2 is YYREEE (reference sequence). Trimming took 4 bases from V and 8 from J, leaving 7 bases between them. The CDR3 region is CASSLDYSPLHF. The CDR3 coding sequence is TGTGCCAGCAGCCTCGACTATTCACCCCTCCACTTT.

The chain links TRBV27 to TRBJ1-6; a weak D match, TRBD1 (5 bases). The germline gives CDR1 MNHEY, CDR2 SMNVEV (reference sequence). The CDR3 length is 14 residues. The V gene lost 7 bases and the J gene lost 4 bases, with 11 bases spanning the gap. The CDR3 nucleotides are TGTGCCAGCAAAGGCAGGGAATATAATTCACCCCTCCACTTT. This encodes CASKGREYNSPLHF.

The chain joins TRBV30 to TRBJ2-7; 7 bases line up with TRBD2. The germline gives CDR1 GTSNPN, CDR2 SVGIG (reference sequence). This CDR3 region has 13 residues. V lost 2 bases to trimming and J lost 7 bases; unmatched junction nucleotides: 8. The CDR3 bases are TGTGCCTGGAGTAAGTTGGCGGGGGATGAGCAGTACTTC. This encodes CAWSKLAGDEQYF.

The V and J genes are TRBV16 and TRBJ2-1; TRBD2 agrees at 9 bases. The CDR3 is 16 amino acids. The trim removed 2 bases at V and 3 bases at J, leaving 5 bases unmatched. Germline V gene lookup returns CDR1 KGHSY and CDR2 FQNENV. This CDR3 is CASSQRGGRDYNEQFF. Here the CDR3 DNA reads TGTGCCAGCAGCCAACGTGGCGGGAGGGACTACAATGAGCAGTTCTTC.

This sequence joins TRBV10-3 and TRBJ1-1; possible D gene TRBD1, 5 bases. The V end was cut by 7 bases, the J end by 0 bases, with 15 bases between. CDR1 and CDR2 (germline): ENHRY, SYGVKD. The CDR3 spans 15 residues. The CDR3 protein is CAIKRGLAMNTEAFF. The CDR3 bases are TGTGCCATCAAGCGGGGGTTGGCCATGAACACTGAAGCTTTCTTT.

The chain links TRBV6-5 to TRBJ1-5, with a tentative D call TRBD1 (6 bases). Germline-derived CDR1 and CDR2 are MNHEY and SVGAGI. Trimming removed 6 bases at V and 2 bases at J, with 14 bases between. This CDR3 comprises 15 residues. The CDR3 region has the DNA TGTGCCAGCAGCCTAGTCAGGGGAGGCAATCAGCCCCAGCATTTT. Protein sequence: CASSLVRGGNQPQHF.

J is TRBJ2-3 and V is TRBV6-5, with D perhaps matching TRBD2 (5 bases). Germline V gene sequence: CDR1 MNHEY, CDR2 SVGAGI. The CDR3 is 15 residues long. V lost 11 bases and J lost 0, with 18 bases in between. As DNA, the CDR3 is TGTGCCCCCCACGGAGGAACCCCTAGCACAGATACGCAGTATTTT. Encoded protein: CAPHGGTPSTDTQYF.

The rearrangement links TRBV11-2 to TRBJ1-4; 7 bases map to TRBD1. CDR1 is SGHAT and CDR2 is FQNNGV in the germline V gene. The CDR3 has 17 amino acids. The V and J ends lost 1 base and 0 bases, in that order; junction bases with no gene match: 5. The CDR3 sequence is CASSLVAGGPTNEKLFF. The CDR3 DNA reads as TGTGCCAGCAGCTTAGTGGCAGGGGGGCCAACTAATGAAAAACTGTTTTTT.